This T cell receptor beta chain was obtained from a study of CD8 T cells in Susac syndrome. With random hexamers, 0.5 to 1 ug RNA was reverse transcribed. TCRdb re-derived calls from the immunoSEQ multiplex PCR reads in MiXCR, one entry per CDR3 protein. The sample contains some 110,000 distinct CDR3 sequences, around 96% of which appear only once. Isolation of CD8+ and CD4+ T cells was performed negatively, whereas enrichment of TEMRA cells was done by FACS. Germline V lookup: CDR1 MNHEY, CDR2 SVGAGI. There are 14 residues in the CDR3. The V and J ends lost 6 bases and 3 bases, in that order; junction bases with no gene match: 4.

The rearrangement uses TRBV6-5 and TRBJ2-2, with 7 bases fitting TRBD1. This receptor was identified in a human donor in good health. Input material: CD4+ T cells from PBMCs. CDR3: CASRRQGYTGELFF. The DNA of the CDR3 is TGTGCCAGCAGGCGACAGGGATACACCGGGGAGCTGTTTTTT.